This T cell receptor beta chain was sequenced in a study of early T cells in non-severe SARS-CoV-2 infection. For the study at large: It was bulk RNA from unsorted whole blood that was sequenced, and the chains were unpaired. Study-level points and caveats: Private and CD4 specificities were missed by VDJdb matching, skewed to anti-spike CD8.

There are a few counts of this clonotype. Antigen specificity is unknown. Attachment of unique molecular identifiers to individual cDNA molecules was performed. TCRdb re-called the 5' RACE reads with MiXCR, one entry per CDR3 protein. The data show around 60,000 distinct CDR3 sequences, with around 20% seen just once and roughly 8.2% held by the top ten. This CDR3 has 12 amino acids. CDR1 is SQVTM and CDR2 is ANQGSEA in the germline V gene. Germline trimming cut 8 bases from V and 3 bases from J; bases unmatched to any gene: 4. Sequencing used whole blood, obtained at baseline. The clonotype originates from an adult who was a healthcare worker with PCR-confirmed SARS-CoV-2 infection or an uninfected control (not recorded which). The V gene is TRBV29-1, the J gene TRBJ2-7, with TRBD1 identical over 10 bases. The CDR3 sequence: CSTRTGGYEQYF. The CDR3 DNA follows: TGCAGCACAAGGACAGGGGGCTACGAGCAGTACTTC.